This T cell receptor beta chain is from a study of OX40 agonist ivuxolimab in advanced cancers. About the study: As their treatment, patients were administered ivuxolimab, an agonistic anti-OX40 (CD134) antibody. Having had anti-PD-1, anti-PD-L1 or anti-CTLA-4 therapy before was allowed, and approximately 40% had some. Every 2 weeks, ivuxolimab was infused into the patients intravenously at between 0.01 and 10 mg/kg.

Measured with immunoSEQ multiplex PCR; TCRdb has only the in-frame clones, and not every one. The sample has over 55,000 clones; approximately 90% are singletons. This clone was seen a few times. Antigen unknown. Germline lookup yields CDR1 SGDLS and CDR2 YYNGEE. The V end was cut by 3 bases, the J end by 1 base, with 10 bases between. The CDR3 totals 14 residues. Findings of the study overall: There was clonal expansion of CD4+ and CD8+ blood T cells by week 6 at 0.1 to 3.0 mg/kg.

The sequence was collected from an adult with an advanced solid tumor such as melanoma, head and neck, liver or kidney cancer. This material consisted of CD4+ or CD8+ T cells sorted from blood, taken in a trial of the OX40 agonist ivuxolimab. V usage is TRBV9 and J usage is TRBJ1-1, with unresolved D. CDR3 DNA sequence: TGTGCCAGCAGCGCCGACGGATCGAACACTGAAGCTTTCTTT. The encoded protein is CASSADGSNTEAFF.